The rows below give T cell receptor beta chains drawn from one sample of a study of blood T cell repertoires in COVID-19. Data came from immunoSEQ multiplex PCR; TCRdb stores just in-frame clones and leaves some out. This sample has 40,000 to 55,000 clones, with 90% found just once. The sample was peripheral blood. These receptors all stem from a human donor in a cohort sampled during active COVID-19. CDR3s include the opening cysteine and the closing phenylalanine or tryptophan. Fields, in order: clone size, CDR3 length, V gene, J gene, D gene, CDR3 protein, CDR3 DNA. D genes are given only for firm matches. Size tells how often a clone was seen (once, few, many) or the class of an expanded clone, and some rows leave it out.

.	13	TRBV7-3	TRBJ2-1	TRBD1	CASGQGAYNEQFF	TGTGCCAGCGGACAGGGGGCCTACAATGAGCAGTTCTTC
.	14	TRBV15	TRBJ1-5	TRBD1	CATSGGQGNQPQHF	TGTGCCACCAGCGGGGGACAGGGAAATCAGCCCCAGCATTTT
.	14	TRBV4-2	TRBJ2-5	.	CASSLDSSQETQYF	TGTGCCAGCAGCCTGGACTCCTCCCAAGAGACCCAGTACTTC
.	15	TRBV5-1	TRBJ2-1	TRBD2	CASSLLAGGYNEQFF	TGCGCCAGCAGCTTGTTAGCGGGGGGCTACAATGAGCAGTTCTTC
.	15	TRBV27	TRBJ2-1	TRBD2	CASGRGVSSYNEQFF	TGTGCCAGCGGGAGGGGCGTAAGCTCCTACAATGAGCAGTTCTTC
once	13	TRBV19	TRBJ1-2	.	CASSPSLYYGYTF	TGTGCCAGTAGTCCGTCTCTGTACTATGGCTACACCTTC
few	15	TRBV6-9	TRBJ1-5	TRBD1	CASSSQQGPDQPQHF	TGTGCCAGCAGTTCCCAACAGGGGCCCGATCAGCCCCAGCATTTT
.	13	TRBV7-3	TRBJ2-7	.	CASSLSGGGEQYF	TGTGCCAGCAGCTTAAGCGGGGGCGGTGAGCAGTACTTC
.	13	TRBV4-1	TRBJ2-4	.	CASSPDNQNIQYF	TGCGCCAGCAGCCCGGACAATCAAAACATTCAGTACTTC
few	14	TRBV6-2/TRBV6-3	TRBJ2-7	.	CASSSGQSSYEQYF	TGTGCCAGCAGCAGCGGACAGAGCTCCTACGAGCAGTACTTC
.	15	TRBV4-3	TRBJ1-4	.	CASSQAATTNEKLFF	TGCGCCAGCAGCCAGGCGGCTACAACTAATGAAAAACTGTTTTTT
.	16	TRBV18	TRBJ1-4	.	CASSPPGLSTNEKLFF	TGTGCCAGCTCACCCCCAGGATTGTCAACTAATGAAAAACTGTTTTTT
.	13	TRBV28	TRBJ1-2	.	CASNAGLAYGYTF	TGTGCCAGCAACGCTGGGCTGGCCTATGGCTACACCTTC
.	14	TRBV7-9	TRBJ1-4	TRBD1	CASSSGTGVEKLFF	TGTGCCAGCAGCTCCGGGACAGGGGTTGAAAAACTGTTTTTT
.	12	TRBV30	TRBJ2-7	TRBD1	CAWGQGIHEQYF	TGTGCCTGGGGACAGGGGATACACGAGCAGTACTTC
.	20	TRBV6-2/TRBV6-3	TRBJ2-1	.	CASSQQRYFSLVVWSNEQFF	TGTGCCAGCAGCCAACAGAGATATTTTTCTCTTGTTGTTTGGTCCAATGAGCAGTTCTTC
.	13	TRBV29-1	TRBJ1-1	.	CSVERGPNTEAFF	TGCAGCGTTGAACGGGGTCCGAACACTGAAGCTTTCTTT
.	15	TRBV10-1	TRBJ1-4	.	CASTPGRGGPEKLFF	TGCGCCAGCACCCCCGGGCGGGGGGGTCCTGAAAAACTGTTTTTT
.	15	TRBV4-3	TRBJ2-7	TRBD1	CASSQDWAGGYEQYF	TGCGCCAGCAGCCAAGATTGGGCAGGGGGCTACGAGCAGTACTTC
.	15	TRBV7-2	TRBJ2-7	.	CASSLGRGAPYEQYF	TGTGCCAGCAGCTTAGGTCGCGGGGCCCCCTACGAGCAGTACTTC
.	17	TRBV14	TRBJ2-7	TRBD2	CASSPAASGRPVYEQYF	TGTGCCAGCAGCCCCGCGGCTAGCGGGAGGCCTGTCTACGAGCAGTACTTC
few	15	TRBV14	TRBJ2-7	TRBD1	CASSQSDRGLYEQYF	TGTGCCAGCAGCCAATCGGACAGGGGGCTTTACGAGCAGTACTTC
once	15	TRBV15	TRBJ2-2	TRBD1	CATSRGQGHTGELFF	TGTGCCACCAGCAGAGGACAGGGACACACCGGGGAGCTGTTTTTT
few	15	TRBV2	TRBJ2-5	TRBD2	CASSVASGSGETQYF	TGTGCCAGCAGTGTGGCTAGCGGGAGTGGAGAGACCCAGTACTTC
.	15	TRBV30	TRBJ2-3	TRBD1	CAWSGQGRLTDTQYF	TGTGCCTGGAGTGGACAGGGTCGCCTGACAGATACGCAGTATTTT
.	19	TRBV21-1	TRBJ2-1	.	CASSKTKEQPRCSYNEQFF	TGTGCCAGCAGCAAGACGAAGGAGCAACCCCGATGTTCCTACAATGAGCAGTTCTTC
.	16	TRBV4-1	TRBJ2-3	TRBD2	CASNARRGGSTDTQYF	TGCGCCAGCAACGCGAGACGGGGGGGAAGCACAGATACGCAGTATTTT
.	14	TRBV5-1	TRBJ1-6	TRBD1	CASSGRDRESPLHF	TGCGCCAGCAGCGGCCGGGACAGGGAATCACCCCTCCACTTT
.	12	TRBV28	TRBJ2-5	.	CASGQLQETQYF	TGTGCCAGCGGACAGCTACAAGAGACCCAGTACTTC
.	17	TRBV30	TRBJ1-6	.	CAWSVPRTGAGISPLHF	TGTGCCTGGAGTGTCCCGCGTACGGGAGCCGGGATTTCACCCCTCCACTTT
.	15	TRBV27	TRBJ2-3	TRBD2	CASRGSRGGPDTQYF	TGTGCCAGCAGGGGCTCCCGGGGGGGCCCGGATACGCAGTATTTT
.	19	TRBV5-6	TRBJ2-7	.	CASSLAGRGAWDDPYEQYF	TGTGCCAGCAGCTTGGCCGGCAGGGGGGCTTGGGATGACCCCTACGAGCAGTACTTC
once	14	TRBV7-2	TRBJ2-7	.	CASSLAQANYEQYF	TGTGCCAGCAGCTTAGCCCAGGCAAACTACGAGCAGTACTTC
once	15	TRBV28	TRBJ2-3	TRBD2	CASSPPAGLTDTQYF	TGTGCCAGCAGCCCCCCAGCGGGGCTGACAGATACGCAGTATTTT
.	15	TRBV19	TRBJ2-5	.	CASTEWPGALETQYF	TGTGCCAGTACCGAGTGGCCAGGGGCCTTAGAGACCCAGTACTTC
.	17	TRBV3-1/TRBV3-2	TRBJ2-1	TRBD2	CASSNRLTGLAGEAEFF	TGTGCCAGCAGCAATCGACTGACGGGACTAGCGGGAGAAGCAGAGTTCTTC
.	15	TRBV15	TRBJ1-2	TRBD1	CATSNWTGGFYGYTF	TGTGCCACCAGCAATTGGACAGGGGGCTTCTATGGCTACACCTTC
.	20	TRBV12-5	TRBJ1-1	.	CASGLVLYEGTVDLNTEAFF	TGTGCTAGTGGTTTGGTACTTTACGAGGGCACAGTCGATCTGAACACTGAAGCTTTCTTT
.	14	TRBV9	TRBJ1-1	.	CASRGISRGAEAFF	TGTGCCAGCCGGGGGATCAGCAGAGGCGCTGAAGCTTTCTTT
.	14	TRBV27	TRBJ2-7	TRBD1	CASRGGQGSYEQYF	TGTGCCAGCAGAGGGGGACAGGGTTCCTACGAGCAGTACTTC
.	11	TRBV6-5	TRBJ2-1	TRBD1	CASRRQGIGFF	TGTGCCAGCAGGCGACAGGGGATCGGGTTCTTC
.	13	TRBV19	TRBJ2-5	TRBD2	CASCAGGLETQYF	TGTGCCAGTTGCGCGGGGGGGCTTGAGACCCAGTACTTC
.	15	TRBV5-1	TRBJ1-4	.	CASSLAGETNEKLFF	TGCGCCAGCAGCTTGGCGGGAGAAACTAATGAAAAACTGTTTTTT
.	14	TRBV4-3	TRBJ1-1	.	CASSQVRGMTEAFF	TGCGCCAGCAGCCAAGTGAGGGGGATGACTGAAGCTTTCTTT
.	12	TRBV28	TRBJ1-2	.	CASSLTPEGYTF	TGTGCCAGCAGTCTCACCCCCGAGGGCTACACCTTC
.	18	TRBV13	TRBJ2-1	TRBD2	CASSPRWTSGRVYNEQFF	TGTGCCAGCAGCCCCAGATGGACTAGCGGGAGGGTTTACAATGAGCAGTTCTTC
.	15	TRBV18	TRBJ1-1	.	CASSPYQGRSTEAFF	TGTGCCAGCTCACCTTATCAGGGTAGGAGCACTGAAGCTTTCTTT
.	15	TRBV5-1	TRBJ2-2	TRBD1	CASSLQGANTGELFF	TGCGCCAGCAGCTTACAGGGGGCGAACACCGGGGAGCTGTTTTTT
large	14	TRBV29-1	TRBJ1-4	.	CSVEVGREGEKLFF	TGCAGCGTTGAAGTTGGCAGGGAAGGAGAAAAACTGTTTTTT
.	17	TRBV28	TRBJ1-1	TRBD1	CASNQPGTGVGRTEAFF	TGTGCCAGCAATCAACCCGGGACAGGGGTTGGAAGGACTGAAGCTTTCTTT
.	18	TRBV27	TRBJ2-1	.	CASSFYPQRKQGYNEQFF	TGTGCCAGCAGTTTTTATCCTCAAAGAAAACAGGGATACAATGAGCAGTTCTTC